The T cell receptor beta chain described here comes from a study of beta chain features in type 1 diabetes (dated 2018 in TCRdb). With regard to the full study: No differences in mean age, gender distribution, total cell number or subset yield were found between patients and healthy donors. In the study, recently diagnosed type 1 diabetes patients and matched healthy donors were compared on the TCRB repertoires of their sorted circulating CD4+ T cell subsets. Across all samples, around 99 million sorted cells were examined, and cell number per subset correlated strongly with RNA yield. Regulatory and stem cell-like memory subsets were obtained from only 8 patients and about 8 healthy donors, while naive and central memory subsets were obtained from all 30 or so donors. Study-wide conclusions, independent of this receptor: In all four CD4+ subsets, TCRB CDR3 length was moderately but significantly shorter in type 1 diabetes patients. Only small numbers of individuals were included in the HLA sub-analyses, which left unresolved whether HLA type had any influence on TCRB rearrangement. Patients with type 1 diabetes made fewer insertions and deleted more nucleotides at VDJ recombination sites, implying thymic rearrangement abnormalities. Because cDNA was sequenced instead of genomic DNA, highly expressing activated cells could be over-represented, though the groups showed no difference in activation or CD3 levels. Naive, central memory and regulatory TCRB repertoires appeared to be more alike among patients than among healthy donors. PCR may preferentially amplify shorter templates, but because patient and control samples were amplified and corrected together, any resulting skew would affect both groups equally.

The High Capacity cDNA Reverse Transcription Kit was used to reverse transcribe all of the isolated RNA, meaning that expressed TCRB transcripts were what got sequenced. Naive, central memory and regulatory T cell samples underwent deep immunoSEQ sequencing, averaging about 3.3 million total reads per sample. Sorted cells were lysed in RLT buffer and RNA was extracted with DNase-treated RNeasy Micro or Mini kits, depending on cell number. To prevent cross-contamination, each cell subset was processed individually, whereas patient and healthy donor samples were processed jointly. TCRB sequences were amplified from cDNA with the immunoSEQ multiplex PCR, producing 87-bp fragments spanning the CDR3 region. Sequencing of the amplicons was done on the Illumina HiSeq platform. Regarding the original processing steps: Synthetic template baselines were used to correct PCR bias computationally, reads within Hamming distance 2 were collapsed, and singletons that could not be merged were discarded. Reads were aligned against IMGT so that V, D and J genes, CDR3 length and insertions or deletions at six rearrangement sites could be assigned. Within each subset, clonotype counts were normalized to sorted cell number, after which true diversity and Gini coefficients were computed with the tcR R package. The overlap coefficient, calculated on TCRB nucleotide sequences, was used to quantify repertoire sharing. Out-of-frame TCRB sequences from naive cells were analyzed as a proxy for the pre-selection repertoire. TCRdb stores this immuneACCESS table with in-frame sequences only. Part of the clones is absent; in the studies checked, under half of the shortfall reflects unresolved V genes, and no reason is known for the rest. V, J and clone size are those of that table, while D and trimming were read from the DNA. In all, the sample holds around 690,000 clones, and over 10% of those were seen once. 0.095% to 0.15% of the sample rests with the top ten.

Each donor gave one peripheral blood draw, about 110 mL on average, collected into heparinised tubes. A BD FACSAria II was used to sort naive, central memory, regulatory and stem cell-like memory CD4+ T cells with a panel that included CD45RO, CCR7, CD25, CD127, CD95 and CD27. All sorted populations exceeded 95% purity. PBMCs were separated immediately by Lymphoprep density gradient centrifugation and were stained directly, without being cultured. To minimize batch effects, samples were stained and sorted in pairs, one healthy donor with one patient per experiment. This clone was detected only a few times. The antigen it recognizes is unknown. No much larger clone is present one base from it, and per-base qualities are unavailable. From cysteine to phenylalanine, the CDR3 is 14 amino acids long. Only CDR3 DNA remains: 42 bases, in frame from the first base. Trimming leaves V shorter by 4 bases and J shorter by 0 bases, with the junction holding 3 bases beyond the gene matches. CDR1 and CDR2, looked up from the germline V gene, are LGHNA and YNFKEQ.

The receptor comes from a man aged 25-40 years with type 1 diabetes. Recombination joined TRBV4-2 with TRBJ2-7; 7 bases in the junction line up with TRBD2. Sample: naive CD4+ T cells from blood. Explained via the paper, the cell subset or site label denotes: true naive CD4+ T cells. The DNA is as follows: TGTGCCAGCAGCCTCGGGGGGATCTCCTACGAGCAGTACTTC. This yields the protein CASSLGGISYEQYF.